These 14 T cell receptor beta chains were sequenced from one sample in a study of T cells in Graves' hyperthyroidism and ophthalmopathy. What was amplified from RNA transcripts were TCR beta CDR3 regions. First-round RT-PCR targeting the TCR CDR3 was performed with the HTBI primer set. MiXCR, applied by TCRdb to the multiplex PCR reads, yields one record per CDR3 protein. The sample lists 500,000 to 700,000 distinct CDR3 sequences, roughly 17% occurring once. The sequenced sample was blood. Every receptor here comes from a woman younger than 30 with Graves' hyperthyroidism.

This clonotype was seen a few times. The chain joins TRBV7-9 to TRBJ2-2; D is uncertain. Per the germline V gene, CDR1 is SEHNR and CDR2 is FQNEAQ (reference sequence). CDR3 size: 13 residues. The V end was cut by 1 base, the J end by 6 bases, with 6 bases between. The CDR3 reads CASSLGTAGELFF. The CDR3 DNA is TGTGCCAGCAGCTTAGGTACAGCCGGGGAGCTGTTTTTT.

This clonotype was seen repeatedly, ten times or more. V usage is TRBV5-1 and J usage is TRBJ2-1, with TRBD2 matching over 10 bases. Unmatched junction bases numbered 3, after V lost 8 bases and J lost 4 bases. Germline assignment: CDR1 SGHRS and CDR2 YFSETQ. This CDR3 comprises 13 residues. The CDR3 DNA follows: TGCGCCAGGGGGACTAGCGTTTACAATGAGCAGTTCTTC. It codes for CARGTSVYNEQFF.

The chain has TRBV14 and TRBJ1-2, with D uncertain. Looked up from germline, CDR1 is SGHDN and CDR2 is FVKESK. This CDR3 has 14 residues. Trimming removed 4 bases at V and 2 bases at J, with 11 bases between. The CDR3, as DNA: TGTGCCAGCAGCCTTACGGTACGGAACTATGGCTACACCTTC. The encoded protein is CASSLTVRNYGYTF.

This clonotype was detected ten times or more. The rearrangement links TRBV5-1 to TRBJ1-1; D is possibly TRBD1 (5 bases). The V end lost 0 bases, the J end lost 4 bases, and 10 bases lay between the germline ends. This CDR3 comprises 14 residues. The germline V gene has CDR1 SGHRS and CDR2 YFSETQ. The CDR3 region is CASSLDSGGTEAFF. The CDR3 DNA is TGCGCCAGCAGCTTGGACTCCGGGGGCACTGAAGCTTTCTTT.

This clonotype has just a few counts. The rearrangement links TRBV6-2 or TRBV6-3 to TRBJ2-7; D is perhaps TRBD2 (5 bases). CDR3 size: 13 residues. Germline-derived CDR1 and CDR2 are MNHEY and SVGEGT. Trimming removed 10 bases from V and 8 bases from J, with 21 bases in between. The chain's CDR3 is CATPVGLRFQQYF. CDR3 coding DNA: TGTGCCACCCCGGTAGGACTGCGGTTCCAGCAGTACTTC.

This clonotype was seen ten or more times. The chain uses TRBV5-1 and TRBJ2-3; unclear D gene. Trimming removed 0 bases at V and 0 bases at J, with 11 bases between. The CDR3 is 16 amino acids. CDR1 and CDR2 from the germline V gene are SGHRS and YFSETQ. CDR3 protein: CASSLGEVTSTDTQYF. In nucleotides, the CDR3 is TGCGCCAGCAGCTTGGGTGAGGTTACTAGCACAGATACGCAGTATTTT.

This chain links TRBV7-9 with TRBJ1-3; no definite D call. V lost 5 bases and J 2 bases, leaving 16 bases between the germline ends. Germline V lookup: CDR1 SEHNR, CDR2 FQNEAQ (reference sequence). The CDR3 runs to 16 residues. The CDR3 reads CASSPLTAATGNTIYF. DNA of the CDR3: TGTGCCAGCAGCCCCCTTACGGCAGCTACTGGAAACACCATATATTTT.

V usage is TRBV20-1 and J usage is TRBJ2-1; D remains unclear. V lost 6 bases, J lost 6 bases, and 18 bases lay in between. This CDR3 has 14 amino acids. CDR1 DFQATT and CDR2 SNEGSKA come from the germline V gene (reference sequence). Here the CDR3 reads CSAGREALFNEQFF. As DNA, the CDR3 is TGCAGTGCCGGTAGGGAAGCACTGTTCAATGAGCAGTTCTTC.

This clonotype was seen only a few times. V gene TRBV12-3 or TRBV12-4 combines with J gene TRBJ1-6, with TRBD1 matching 10 bases. The V and J ends lost 6 bases and 9 bases, in that order; junction bases with no gene match: 8. CDR3 length: 15 amino acids. The CDR3: CASSRDRGAFSPLHF. The DNA of the CDR3 is TGTGCCAGCAGCCGGGACAGGGGTGCATTTTCACCCCTCCACTTT.

The rearrangement uses TRBV7-2 and TRBJ2-3; TRBD2 matches 8 bases. With 7 bases clipped from V and 4 bases from J, the junction kept 10 bases outside the gene matches. Per the germline V gene, CDR1 is SGHTA and CDR2 is FQGNSA. CDR3 length equals 15 residues. The CDR3, as DNA: TGTGCCAGCAATCCGGCGGGGGGTCGGGCAGATACGCAGTATTTT. Its translation: CASNPAGGRADTQYF.

The chain uses TRBV5-1 and TRBJ2-5, with 9 bases lining up with TRBD2. Germline trimming cut 0 bases from V and 5 bases from J; bases unmatched to any gene: 5. Germline V gene data show CDR1 as SGHRS and CDR2 as YFSETQ. There are 15 residues in the CDR3. Here the CDR3 reads CASSLGLAVKETQYF. The CDR3 DNA follows: TGCGCCAGCAGCTTGGGACTAGCGGTTAAGGAGACCCAGTACTTC.

V is TRBV12-5 and J is TRBJ2-3, with D perhaps matching TRBD1 or TRBD2 (7 bases each). The germline V gene encodes CDR1 LGHNT and CDR2 FRNRAP. Trimming cost V 2 bases and J 3 bases, with 18 bases left between them. The CDR3 totals 17 residues. DNA of the CDR3: TGTGCTAGTGGTTTGACGAGCGGGACAGCCTGGACAGATACGCAGTATTTT. This codes for CASGLTSGTAWTDTQYF. Complete variable domain (other parts from reference TRBV12-5 and TRBJ2-3): DARVTQTPRHKVTEMGQEVTMRCQPILGHNTVFWYRQTMMQGLELLAYFRNRAPLDDSGMPKDRFSAEMPDATLATLKIQPSEPRDSAVYFCASGLTSGTAWTDTQYFGPGTRLTVL.

The chain combines TRBV7-9 with TRBJ2-5; 10 nucleotides match TRBD1. V lost 4 bases to trimming and J lost 7 bases; unmatched junction nucleotides: 6. Germline V gives CDR1 SEHNR, CDR2 FQNEAQ (reference sequence). This CDR3 has 14 amino acids. DNA for the CDR3: TGTGCCAGCAGCTCCGGGACAGGGGCGGTGACCCAGTACTTC. Amino acid sequence: CASSSGTGAVTQYF.

This clonotype was seen many times. This chain uses TRBV6-1 with TRBJ2-7, with D maybe TRBD1 (5 bases). Germline CDR1 and CDR2: MNHNS and SASEGT. The CDR3 contains 13 residues. Trimming removed 5 bases at V and 2 bases at J, with 10 bases between. The CDR3 is CASSTGHPYEQYF. DNA for the CDR3: TGTGCCAGCAGTACTGGACACCCCTACGAGCAGTACTTC.